This T cell receptor (beta chain) comes out of a study of CD8+ T cells in alopecia areata. Treatment of the sample: oral pan-JAK inhibitor, 5-10 mg twice daily. It was cDNA, reverse transcribed from extracted RNA, that served as the sequencing template. The repertoire was sequenced with immunoSEQ multiplex PCR; TCRdb's copy has only in-frame clones and lacks some. The sample records 110,000 or so clones, 50% to 65% being singletons. CDR1 LNHDA and CDR2 SQIVND come from the germline V gene (reference sequence). CDR3 length: 15 amino acids. The V segment lost 5 bases and the J segment 0 bases; nucleotides outside the gene matches: 1.

The source is a human donor with alopecia areata. Sequencing used CD4+ T cells sorted from blood, obtained at week 24, from a patient treated with tofacitinib. The chain recombines TRBV19 with TRBJ2-5, with TRBD2 matching over 12 bases. DNA of the CDR3: TGTGCCAGTAGTGGACTAGCGGGGAACCAAGAGACCCAGTACTTC. As protein: CASSGLAGNQETQYF.